Listed below are T cell receptor delta chains from one sample, sequenced in a study of gamma-delta chains in newborns, infants, children. With CATT, TCRdb re-called clones from the reads. The table records fewer than 5,500 delta-chain clones, less than 45% of them present only once. Sequences were obtained from blood. The receptor set was obtained from a child who received the measles vaccine. The CDR3 runs from the conserved cysteine through the conserved F or W. D genes are given only for firm matches. Only part of the rows carry a size: once, few, many, or a class if the clone is expanded.

j_call: TRDJ1
d_call: TRDD3
clone_size: few
v_call: TRDV2
cdr3_nt: TGTGCCTGTGACACGCTGGGGGTTTACACCGATAAACTCATCTTT
cdr3_aa: CACDTLGVYTDKLIF

j_call: TRDJ2
d_call: NA
clone_size: medium-sized
v_call: TRDV2
cdr3_nt: TGTGCCTGTGACACCGTCTGGGGACTCCGAGGGGCAGCACAACTCTTCTTT
cdr3_aa: CACDTVWGLRGAAQLFF

j_call: TRDJ1
d_call: TRDD3
clone_size: NA
v_call: TRDV1
cdr3_nt: TGTGCTCTTGGGGAAATAAAATACCTATACCTGGGGGATACGCTCGATAGACTCATCTTT
cdr3_aa: CALGEIKYLYLGDTLDRLIF

j_call: TRDJ1
d_call: TRDD3
clone_size: few
v_call: TRDV1
cdr3_nt: TGTGCTCTTGGGGAACCTCCAGATAACTGGGGATTCCAGCTACCCACACCCGATAAACTCATCTTT
cdr3_aa: CALGEPPDNWGFQLPTPDKLIF

j_call: TRDJ1
d_call: TRDD3
clone_size: few
v_call: TRDV1
cdr3_nt: TGTGCTCTTGGGGAACGGAGGCATTGGGGGATACGCGGCTCCGATAAACTCATCTTT
cdr3_aa: CALGERRHWGIRGSDKLIF

j_call: TRDJ1
d_call: NA
clone_size: NA
v_call: TRDV1
cdr3_nt: TGTGCTCTTGGGCACATCCGCGTGCCTTTGGTCAATAAACTCATCTTT
cdr3_aa: CALGHIRVPLVNKLIF

j_call: TRDJ1
d_call: NA
clone_size: few
v_call: TRDV1
cdr3_nt: TGTGCTCTTGGGGGAATCCCAGCCTGGGTTCCATGGGCGTACACCGATAAACTCATCTTT
cdr3_aa: CALGGIPAWVPWAYTDKLIF

j_call: TRDJ1
d_call: NA
clone_size: NA
v_call: TRDV1
cdr3_nt: TGTGCTCTTGGGAAGGGCCTATTAGCTGGGGACCCGTACACCGATAAACTCATCTTT
cdr3_aa: CALGKGLLAGDPYTDKLIF

j_call: TRDJ3
d_call: TRDD3
clone_size: medium-sized
v_call: TRDV2
cdr3_nt: TGTGCCTGTGACACCGGGTGGGGGATACGGCCTAGCTCCTGGGACACCCGACAGATGTTTTTC
cdr3_aa: CACDTGWGIRPSSWDTRQMFF

j_call: TRDJ1
d_call: TRDD2
clone_size: NA
v_call: TRDV1
cdr3_nt: TGTGCTCTTGGGGAGCGCGTCTCAACCCCTTCCTACGGGCCCCGGAAAGGGGATAAACTCATCTTT
cdr3_aa: CALGERVSTPSYGPRKGDKLIF

j_call: TRDJ2
d_call: NA
clone_size: NA
v_call: TRDV2
cdr3_nt: TGTGCCTGTGACGTCTGGGGTCTGACAGCACAACTCTTCTTT
cdr3_aa: CACDVWGLTAQLFF

j_call: TRDJ1
d_call: TRDD3
clone_size: medium-sized
v_call: TRDV2
cdr3_nt: TGTGCCTGTGACCCCGGACGTACTGGGGGATACGCCGATAAACTCATCTTT
cdr3_aa: CACDPGRTGGYADKLIF

j_call: TRDJ3
d_call: TRDD3
clone_size: NA
v_call: TRDV3
cdr3_nt: TGTGCTTCACCTTCCCCCTTTTATTACTGGGGGACTAAAAGCTCCTGGGACACCCGACAGATGTTTTTC
cdr3_aa: CASPSPFYYWGTKSSWDTRQMFF

j_call: TRDJ1
d_call: NA
clone_size: few
v_call: TRDV1
cdr3_nt: TGTGCTCTTGGGGAACTGCCAGGCCGCTTCAGGGGGACCAGCAAGTACACCGATAAACTCATCTTT
cdr3_aa: CALGELPGRFRGTSKYTDKLIF

j_call: TRDJ2
d_call: NA
clone_size: medium-sized
v_call: TRDV2
cdr3_nt: TGTGCCTGTGACACCGTCGGGAGGGATAGAGAAGCTTTGACAGCACAACTCTTCTTT
cdr3_aa: CACDTVGRDREALTAQLFF

j_call: TRDJ1
d_call: NA
clone_size: NA
v_call: TRDV3
cdr3_nt: TGTGCCTTTTCCGGATGTTCCCCCGATAAACTCATCTTT
cdr3_aa: CAFSGCSPDKLIF

j_call: TRDJ1
d_call: TRDD3
clone_size: few
v_call: TRDV1
cdr3_nt: TGTGCTCTTGGGGAACAATTTCCTACGACTGGGGGATACTTGGGTACCGATAAACTCATCTTT
cdr3_aa: CALGEQFPTTGGYLGTDKLIF

j_call: TRDJ1
d_call: TRDD3
clone_size: medium-sized
v_call: TRDV1
cdr3_nt: TGTGCTCTTGGGGATGTGATGATGGGGGATACGACCGATAAACTCATCTTT
cdr3_aa: CALGDVMMGDTTDKLIF

j_call: TRDJ1
d_call: NA
clone_size: NA
v_call: TRDV1
cdr3_nt: TGTGCTCTGTCGACCTCGCCTTCTACTGGGAGATACTCTCGGGGGACCTTAAATAAACTCATCTTT
cdr3_aa: CALSTSPSTGRYSRGTLNKLIF

j_call: TRDJ1
d_call: NA
clone_size: NA
v_call: TRDV1
cdr3_nt: TGTGCCCTTGGGGAGATTCCTTCGCCGGGTGGGACCCATTGCCGCCCGACGGAACTCATCTTT
cdr3_aa: CALGEIPSPGGTHCRPTELIF

j_call: TRDJ1
d_call: TRDD3
clone_size: few
v_call: TRDV3
cdr3_nt: TGTGCCTTGATTCCTTTCGCCCTGTACTGGGGGACGACCAACACCGATAAACTCATCTTT
cdr3_aa: CALIPFALYWGTTNTDKLIF

j_call: TRDJ2
d_call: TRDD3
clone_size: medium-sized
v_call: TRDV2
cdr3_nt: TGTGCCTGTGACACCGTACTGGGGGCCTTTGCTTTGACAGCACAACTCTTCTTT
cdr3_aa: CACDTVLGAFALTAQLFF

j_call: TRDJ1
d_call: NA
clone_size: NA
v_call: TRDV1
cdr3_nt: TGTGCTCTTGGGGAACCGATTGGGGAGGGGTTACGGGCGGGACAACTCATCTTT
cdr3_aa: CALGEPIGEGLRAGQLIF

j_call: TRDJ1
d_call: TRDD3
clone_size: NA
v_call: TRDV1
cdr3_nt: TGTGCTCTTGGGTTGAGGCCTTCCTACGACTGGGGGATAAAGTTAACCGATAAACTCATCTTT
cdr3_aa: CALGLRPSYDWGIKLTDKLIF

j_call: TRDJ1
d_call: NA
clone_size: medium-sized
v_call: TRDV1
cdr3_nt: TGTGCTCTTGGGGAACTGGGTCCCGGGGGTACCTACACCGATAAACTCATCTTT
cdr3_aa: CALGELGPGGTYTDKLIF

j_call: TRDJ1
d_call: NA
clone_size: NA
v_call: TRDV1
cdr3_nt: TGTGCTCTACGGGGGTTTCCACATCCGTACACCGATAAACTCATCTTT
cdr3_aa: CALRGFPHPYTDKLIF

j_call: TRDJ1
d_call: TRDD3
clone_size: NA
v_call: TRDV3
cdr3_nt: TGTGCCTTTCCAGGGCTGGGGGACTTCCCTTACACCGATAAACTCATCTTT
cdr3_aa: CAFPGLGDFPYTDKLIF

j_call: TRDJ1
d_call: TRDD3
clone_size: few
v_call: TRDV1
cdr3_nt: TGTGCTCTTGGGGAAGGGGCCCTACTGGGGCCGAACGATAAACTCATCTTT
cdr3_aa: CALGEGALLGPNDKLIF

j_call: TRDJ1
d_call: TRDD3
clone_size: NA
v_call: TRDV1
cdr3_nt: TGTGCTCTTGGGATTGACTCGGGGTCCTCCCTTACTGGGGGGCTTACGGTGGATAAACTCATCTTT
cdr3_aa: CALGIDSGSSLTGGLTVDKLIF

j_call: TRDJ1
d_call: NA
clone_size: medium-sized
v_call: TRDV2
cdr3_nt: TGTGCCTGTGACACTCGAATGGGGGGTGACCATATCATCTTT
cdr3_aa: CACDTRMGGDHIIF

j_call: TRDJ1
d_call: TRDD3
clone_size: NA
v_call: TRDV2
cdr3_nt: TGTGCCTGTGACACCGTGGGGGAAAGGTACACCGATAAACTCATCTTT
cdr3_aa: CACDTVGERYTDKLIF

j_call: TRDJ1
d_call: TRDD3
clone_size: few
v_call: TRDV1
cdr3_nt: TGTGCTCTTGGGGAAAACACCTTCCTACGAGTACTGGGGGATACGAAGGATAAACTCATCTTT
cdr3_aa: CALGENTFLRVLGDTKDKLIF

j_call: TRDJ2
d_call: TRDD3
clone_size: large
v_call: TRDV2
cdr3_nt: TGTGCCTGTGACACCGTGGGGGATACTTTGACAGCACAACTCTTCTTT
cdr3_aa: CACDTVGDTLTAQLFF

j_call: TRDJ1
d_call: TRDD3
clone_size: NA
v_call: TRDV1
cdr3_nt: TGTGCTCTTGGGGACGTCAAGCCCGGCTCTCTGGGGGACGACACCGATAAACTCATCTTT
cdr3_aa: CALGDVKPGSLGDDTDKLIF

j_call: TRDJ1
d_call: TRDD3
clone_size: NA
v_call: TRDV1
cdr3_nt: TGTGCTCTTGGGGAACGGACTGGGGGATACGCGTTATACACCGATAAACTCATCTTT
cdr3_aa: CALGERTGGYALYTDKLIF

j_call: TRDJ1
d_call: TRDD3
clone_size: NA
v_call: TRDV1
cdr3_nt: TGTGCTCTTGGGGACGGGTACTGGGGGATACGAACCGATAAACTCATCTTT
cdr3_aa: CALGDGYWGIRTDKLIF

j_call: TRDJ2
d_call: NA
clone_size: NA
v_call: TRDV1
cdr3_nt: TGTGCTCTTGGGGAACTTCCCGCTACGATGATGGGGAAGACAGCACAACTCTTCTTT
cdr3_aa: CALGELPATMMGKTAQLFF

j_call: TRDJ1
d_call: TRDD3
clone_size: NA
v_call: TRDV1
cdr3_nt: TGTGCTCTTGGGAGTATTCTCCCTTCCCGCGTACTGGGGGGGTCGAGCACCGATAAACTCATCTTT
cdr3_aa: CALGSILPSRVLGGSSTDKLIF

j_call: TRDJ1
d_call: TRDD3
clone_size: NA
v_call: TRDV2
cdr3_nt: TGTGCCTGTGACCCACTTCGTTCTACTGGGGGATTGTACACCGATAAACTCATCTTT
cdr3_aa: CACDPLRSTGGLYTDKLIF

j_call: TRDJ1
d_call: TRDD3
clone_size: NA
v_call: TRDV1
cdr3_nt: TGTGCTCTTGGGATAACTTCCTACGAGTACTGGGGGATTCCTACCGTTGACGTTGAACTCATCTTT
cdr3_aa: CALGITSYEYWGIPTVDVELIF

j_call: TRDJ1
d_call: TRDD3
clone_size: NA
v_call: TRDV1
cdr3_nt: TGTGCTCTTGGGGAAAGGAAGGAGCTGCTGGGGGATACGCGAACTGATAAACTCATCTTT
cdr3_aa: CALGERKELLGDTRTDKLIF

j_call: TRDJ3
d_call: TRDD3
clone_size: NA
v_call: TRDV2
cdr3_nt: TGTGCCTGTGACACGACTGGGGGGAGCTCCTGGGACACCCGACAGATGTTTTTC
cdr3_aa: CACDTTGGSSWDTRQMFF

j_call: TRDJ1
d_call: NA
clone_size: once
v_call: TRDV2
cdr3_nt: TGTGCCTGTGACACCAGAGGTGTCATTCAGAAACACACCGATAAACTCATCTTT
cdr3_aa: CACDTRGVIQKHTDKLIF

j_call: TRDJ1
d_call: TRDD3
clone_size: few
v_call: TRDV1
cdr3_nt: TGTGCTCTTGGGGAACTATCATGGGACAATTGGGGGATACGCGGGACCGATAAACTCATCTTT
cdr3_aa: CALGELSWDNWGIRGTDKLIF

j_call: TRDJ1
d_call: NA
clone_size: NA
v_call: TRDV1
cdr3_nt: TGTGCTCTTGGGGAAAACTCTCTCCTACTTTACTGGGGATACACCGATAAACTCATCTTT
cdr3_aa: CALGENSLLLYWGYTDKLIF

j_call: TRDJ1
d_call: TRDD3
clone_size: NA
v_call: TRDV1
cdr3_nt: TGTGCTCTTGGGGAACTAGGGTTCCTGGGGGATACGCCGTACACTGATAAACTCATCTTT
cdr3_aa: CALGELGFLGDTPYTDKLIF

j_call: TRDJ3
d_call: NA
clone_size: NA
v_call: TRDV2
cdr3_nt: TGTGCCTGTGACACCGTAAGTTCTAAATGGGACACCCGACAGATGTTTTTC
cdr3_aa: CACDTVSSKWDTRQMFF

j_call: TRDJ3
d_call: TRDD3
clone_size: once
v_call: TRDV1
cdr3_nt: TGTGCTCTTGGGGAAAGGGGCACCCTACACTGGGGGATACCCCAAAGCTCCTGGGACACCCGACAGATGTTTTTC
cdr3_aa: CALGERGTLHWGIPQSSWDTRQMFF

j_call: TRDJ1
d_call: TRDD3
clone_size: NA
v_call: TRDV1
cdr3_nt: TGTGCTCTTGGGGACACCCTTCCGTCTGGGGGATACAATCAAGATAAACTCATCTTT
cdr3_aa: CALGDTLPSGGYNQDKLIF

j_call: TRDJ2
d_call: TRDD3
clone_size: once
v_call: TRDV2
cdr3_nt: TGTGCCTGTGACAATCTGGGGGATTTGACAGCACAACTCTTCTTT
cdr3_aa: CACDNLGDLTAQLFF